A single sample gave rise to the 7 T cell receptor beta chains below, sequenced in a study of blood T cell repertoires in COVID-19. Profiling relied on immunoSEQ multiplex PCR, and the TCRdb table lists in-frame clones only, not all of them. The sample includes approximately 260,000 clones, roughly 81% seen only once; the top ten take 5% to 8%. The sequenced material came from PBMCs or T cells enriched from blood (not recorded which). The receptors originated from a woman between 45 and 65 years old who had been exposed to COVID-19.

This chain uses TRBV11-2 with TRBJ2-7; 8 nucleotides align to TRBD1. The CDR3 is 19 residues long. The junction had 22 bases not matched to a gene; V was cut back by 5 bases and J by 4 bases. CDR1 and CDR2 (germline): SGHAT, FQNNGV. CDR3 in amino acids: CASSPVGRGRDSGRYEQYF. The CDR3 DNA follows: TGTGCCAGCAGCCCAGTGGGCAGGGGGCGTGACTCGGGTCGGTACGAGCAGTACTTC.

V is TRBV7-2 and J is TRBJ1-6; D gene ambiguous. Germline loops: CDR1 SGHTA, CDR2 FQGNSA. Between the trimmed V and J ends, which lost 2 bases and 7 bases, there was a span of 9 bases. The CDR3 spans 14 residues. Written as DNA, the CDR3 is TGTGCCAGCAGCTTAAAACTCGGGAATTCACCCCTCCACTTT. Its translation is CASSLKLGNSPLHF.

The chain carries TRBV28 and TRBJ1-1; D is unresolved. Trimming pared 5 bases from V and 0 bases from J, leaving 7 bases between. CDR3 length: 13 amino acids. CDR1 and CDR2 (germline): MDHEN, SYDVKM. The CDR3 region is CASSSLVNTEAFF. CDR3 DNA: TGTGCCAGCAGTAGTCTAGTGAACACTGAAGCTTTCTTT.

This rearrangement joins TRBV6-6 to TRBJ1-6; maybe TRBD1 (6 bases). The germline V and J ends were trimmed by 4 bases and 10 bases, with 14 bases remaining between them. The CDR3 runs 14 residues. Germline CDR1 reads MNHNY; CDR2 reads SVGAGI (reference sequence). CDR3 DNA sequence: TGTGCCAGCAGTTCGGGGACATTCGGATCACCCCTCCACTTT. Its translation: CASSSGTFGSPLHF.

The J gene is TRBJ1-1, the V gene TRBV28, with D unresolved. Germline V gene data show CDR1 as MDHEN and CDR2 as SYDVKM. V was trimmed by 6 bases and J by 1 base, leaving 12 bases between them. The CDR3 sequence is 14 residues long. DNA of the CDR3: TGTGCCAGCAGGGTCAGGAGGGAGAACACTGAAGCTTTCTTT. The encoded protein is CASRVRRENTEAFF.

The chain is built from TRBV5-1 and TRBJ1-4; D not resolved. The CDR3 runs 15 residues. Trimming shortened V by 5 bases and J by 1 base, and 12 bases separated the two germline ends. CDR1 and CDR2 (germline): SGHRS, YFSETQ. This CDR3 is CASRGGDVTNEKLFF. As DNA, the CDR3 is TGCGCCAGCAGGGGAGGCGACGTAACTAATGAAAAACTGTTTTTT.

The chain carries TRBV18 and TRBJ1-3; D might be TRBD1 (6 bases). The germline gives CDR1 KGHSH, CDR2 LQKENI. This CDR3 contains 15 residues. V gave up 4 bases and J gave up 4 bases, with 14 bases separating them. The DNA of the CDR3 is TGTGCCAGCTCACGTCAGGGGCCCTTCGGAAACACCATATATTTT. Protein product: CASSRQGPFGNTIYF.